A single sample gave rise to the 17 T cell receptor beta chains below, sequenced in a study of T cell repertoires in cytomegalovirus infection. Each CDR3 protein is one row after TCRdb ran MiXCR on the reads. In the table there are more than 400,000 distinct CDR3 sequences, around 27% of which are singletons. Sequenced material: PBMCs. These receptor sequences come from a human donor in good health (CMV status not recorded). Some clones in this sample may be carry-over from other donors' samples.

This rearrangement joins TRBV20-1 to TRBJ2-3; 10 nucleotides agree with TRBD2. V was pared by 1 base and J by 6 bases, with 7 bases of the junction left unmatched. Germline V lookup: CDR1 DFQATT, CDR2 SNEGSKA (reference sequence). The CDR3 runs 15 residues. CDR3 residues: CSARVSSGSSDTQYF. In DNA form, the CDR3 reads TGCAGTGCTAGAGTCTCTAGCGGGAGTTCGGATACGCAGTATTTT.

The gene calls are TRBV5-1 and TRBJ1-1; D unresolved. V shed 0 bases and J shed 7 bases, with 10 bases lying between them. CDR3 length: 13 residues. CDR1 SGHRS and CDR2 YFSETQ come from the germline V gene. In nucleotides, the CDR3 is TGCGCCAGCAGCTTGGTCAGTTGGAGTGAAGCTTTCTTT. This sequence encodes CASSLVSWSEAFF.

This clonotype was picked up a small number of times. The V gene is TRBV7-6, the J gene TRBJ2-2; D is undetermined. This CDR3 has 16 residues. Between the trimmed V and J ends, which lost 0 bases and 2 bases, there was a span of 10 bases. Germline V gives CDR1 SGHVS, CDR2 FNYEAQ. CDR3 nucleotides: TGTGCCAGCAGCTTAGCGCCGCAGGTCAACACCGGGGAGCTGTTTTTT. Translation gives CASSLAPQVNTGELFF.

The sample holds one count of this clonotype. The J gene is TRBJ2-2, the V gene TRBV10-2; D is undetermined. V lost 3 bases, J lost 7 bases, and 3 bases lay in between. The CDR3 extends over 11 amino acids. Germline V gene sequence: CDR1 WSHSY, CDR2 SAAADI. This CDR3 is CASSEGGELFF. CDR3 coding DNA: TGCGCCAGCAGTGAAGGCGGGGAGCTGTTTTTT.

The rearrangement joins TRBV6-2 or TRBV6-3 to TRBJ2-7; D call uncertain. The V and J ends lost 4 bases and 6 bases respectively, with 13 bases between them. Germline CDR1 and CDR2: MNHEY and SVGEGT. The CDR3 has 13 amino acids. CDR3 in amino acids: CASSSTPGSEQYV. In nucleotides, the CDR3 is TGTGCCAGCAGTTCGACACCGGGTTCCGAGCAGTACGTC.

This clonotype turned up a few times. This chain joins TRBV27 and TRBJ2-2, with D unresolved. Per germline, CDR1 MNHEY and CDR2 SMNVEV (reference sequence). This CDR3 has 16 amino acids. V was shortened by 4 bases and J by 4 bases, with 16 bases between the two germline ends. As DNA, the CDR3 is TGTGCCAGCAGTTCTATCCTGACGGCCGGCACCGGGGAGCTGTTTTTT. Protein sequence: CASSSILTAGTGELFF.

This clonotype has a handful of counts. This chain links TRBV28 with TRBJ2-3; TRBD2 aligns across 7 bases. V trimming: 6 bases; J trimming: 7 bases; junction bases outside the gene matches: 25. Per germline, CDR1 MDHEN and CDR2 SYDVKM. This CDR3 is 19 amino acids long. The chain's CDR3 is CASSPGGRTAAVEINTQYF. The CDR3 DNA reads TGTGCCAGCAGCCCGGGGGGTAGGACTGCTGCGGTGGAAATAAATACGCAGTATTTT.

This clonotype came up many times. V usage is TRBV7-2 and J usage is TRBJ2-5; D is possibly TRBD1 (6 bases). CDR3 length: 15 amino acids. Looked up from germline, CDR1 is SGHTA and CDR2 is FQGNSA. Trimming cost V 0 bases and J 5 bases, with 13 bases left between them. CDR3 sequence (DNA): TGTGCCAGCAGCTTAGCGAATGGGGGCGGGGAGACCCAGTACTTC. It is translated as CASSLANGGGETQYF.

This clonotype was recorded once. This rearrangement joins TRBV10-3 to TRBJ2-7; D is perhaps TRBD1 (6 bases). The CDR3 loop spans 14 amino acids. Deletions cut 1 base from V and 6 bases from J, with 13 bases between. The germline V gene has CDR1 ENHRY and CDR2 SYGVKD. The CDR3 DNA sequence: TGTGCCATCAGTGAGTTGGGGAAAGGGGGCGAGCAGTACTTC. Protein sequence: CAISELGKGGEQYF.

This sequence joins TRBV6-1 and TRBJ2-2; D is unclear. The germline V gene has CDR1 MNHNS and CDR2 SASEGT. Trimming cost V 4 bases and J 7 bases, with 13 bases left between them. The CDR3 has 14 amino acids. The CDR3 DNA is TGTGCCAGCAGTGGAATAGCAACGGGCGGGGAGCTGTTTTTT. This translates into CASSGIATGGELFF.

This clonotype was counted only a few times. The chain employs TRBV6-2 or TRBV6-3 and TRBJ2-3; 9 positions agree with TRBD2. Per the germline V gene, CDR1 is MNHEY and CDR2 is SVGEGT. V lost 1 base and J lost 4; bases outside the gene matches: 3. The CDR3 extends over 15 amino acids. For the CDR3, the DNA is TGTGCCAGCAGTTACTTAGCGGGAGCCCCAGATACGCAGTATTTT. Residues: CASSYLAGAPDTQYF.

This clonotype turned up a few times. The chain couples TRBV11-2 to TRBJ2-5; possibly TRBD1 or TRBD2 for D (5 bases each). Trimming took off 2 bases at V and 5 bases at J, with 9 bases between the two ends. Germline CDR1 is SGHAT and CDR2 is FQNNGV. The CDR3 contains 13 residues. The CDR3: CASSLFWGETQYF. The CDR3 coding sequence is TGTGCCAGCAGCTTATTTTGGGGGGAGACCCAGTACTTC.

In its sample, this clonotype was seen many times. The chain combines TRBV6-1 with TRBJ2-5; maybe TRBD1 (6 bases). Germline CDR1 reads MNHNS; CDR2 reads SASEGT. V lost 9 bases and J lost 2, with 16 bases in between. CDR3 length: 14 amino acids. The DNA for the CDR3 is TGTGCCAGTCTCAAGACAGGTCTTCAAGAGACCCAGTACTTC. Encoded protein: CASLKTGLQETQYF.

The V gene is TRBV7-2, the J gene TRBJ1-4; D is ambiguous. V lost 0 bases and J 3 bases, leaving 8 bases between the germline ends. CDR1 is SGHTA, CDR2 FQGNSA, per germline. The CDR3 totals 15 residues. CDR3 coding DNA: TGTGCCAGCAGCTTAGCGCCGGTGGCTAATGAAAAACTGTTTTTT. It translates to CASSLAPVANEKLFF.

Many counts were recorded for this clonotype. This chain joins TRBV11-2 and TRBJ1-1, with 8 positions matching TRBD1. Unmatched junction bases numbered 1, after V lost 3 bases and J lost 1 base. This CDR3 comprises 14 residues. The germline V gene encodes CDR1 SGHAT and CDR2 FQNNGV. CDR3 sequence: CASSFGQGNTEAFF. CDR3 sequence (DNA): TGTGCCAGCAGCTTTGGACAGGGGAACACTGAAGCTTTCTTT.

This clonotype has only a few counts. CDR3 in amino acids: CASSNPGSGRWSGANVLTF. The DNA of the CDR3 is TGTGCCAGCAGTAACCCCGGTAGCGGGAGGTGGTCTGGGGCCAACGTCCTGACTTTC. V usage is TRBV28 and J usage is TRBJ2-6; 10 nucleotides align to TRBD2. The germline V gene has CDR1 MDHEN and CDR2 SYDVKM. The CDR3 has 19 residues. The trim removed 5 bases at V and 1 base at J, leaving 11 bases unmatched. Based on the CDR3 plus reference TRBV28 and TRBJ2-6, the full variable domain is DVKVTQSSRYLVKRTGEKVFLECVQDMDHENMFWYRQDPGLGLRLIYFSYDVKMKEKGDIPEGYSVSREKKERFSLILESASTNQTSMYLCASSNPGSGRWSGANVLTFGAGSRLTVL.

Many counts were recorded for this clonotype. V usage is TRBV12-3 or TRBV12-4 and J usage is TRBJ1-2; D call uncertain. The CDR3 sequence is 12 residues long. The V end lost 6 bases, the J end lost 4 bases, and 9 bases lay between the germline ends. CDR3 region: CASRRGSYGYTF. CDR3 in DNA: TGTGCCAGCAGGCGGGGATCCTATGGCTACACCTTC.